This TCR beta chain came from a study of OX40 agonist ivuxolimab in advanced cancers. Sequenced by immunoSEQ multiplex PCR; TCRdb stores in-frame clones only, minus some. The table has about 110,000 clones, around 90% seen once. Germline V gene lookup returns CDR1 SQVTM and CDR2 ANQGSEA. Losses at the gene ends were 7 bases for V and 3 bases for J; bases not matched to a gene: 2. The CDR3 has 11 residues. Sequencing used CD4+ or CD8+ T cells sorted from blood, obtained in a trial of the OX40 agonist ivuxolimab. The clonotype was recovered from an adult with an advanced solid tumor such as melanoma, head and neck, liver or kidney cancer. The chain employs TRBV29-1 and TRBJ1-1, with TRBD1 matching over 7 bases. The CDR3 sequence is CSAQGDTEAFF. In DNA form, the CDR3 reads TGCAGCGCCCAGGGGGACACTGAAGCTTTCTTT.